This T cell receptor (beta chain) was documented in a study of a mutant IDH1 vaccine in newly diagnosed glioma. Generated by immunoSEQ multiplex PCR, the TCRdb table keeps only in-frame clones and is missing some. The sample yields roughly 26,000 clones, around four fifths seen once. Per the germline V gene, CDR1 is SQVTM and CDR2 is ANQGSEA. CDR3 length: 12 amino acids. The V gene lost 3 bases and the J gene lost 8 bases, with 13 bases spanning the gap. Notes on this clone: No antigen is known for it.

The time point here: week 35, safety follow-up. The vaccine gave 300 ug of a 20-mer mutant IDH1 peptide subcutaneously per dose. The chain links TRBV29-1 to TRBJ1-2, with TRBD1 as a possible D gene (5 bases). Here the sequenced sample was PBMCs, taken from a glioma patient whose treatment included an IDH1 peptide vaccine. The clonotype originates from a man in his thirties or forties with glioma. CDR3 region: CSVEEGVEGYTF. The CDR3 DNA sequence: TGCAGCGTTGAGGAAGGGGTGGAGGGCTACACCTTC.